This record covers a single T cell receptor (beta chain). These data originate in a study of T-cell reconstitution after alpha-beta-depleted transplantation in children. Trimming at V came to 5 bases and at J to 5 bases, leaving 5 bases not matched to a gene. Germline CDR1 and CDR2: MNHEY and SVGEGT. The CDR3 runs to 15 residues. Library preparation (for TCRbeta) was performed with unique molecular identifiers. TCRdb re-called the PCR reads with MiXCR, one entry per CDR3 protein. This table holds some 350,000 distinct CDR3 sequences, about a tenth found once. The starting material was PBMCs from the stem cell graft donor, obtained from the stem cell graft. The genes are TRBV6-2 or TRBV6-3 and TRBJ1-5, with TRBD1 matching 11 bases. This clonotype originated in a human donor who donated a stem cell graft to a child with acute lymphoblastic leukemia. The CDR3 region is CASSTRTGGHQPQHF. The CDR3 bases are TGTGCCAGCAGTACAAGGACAGGGGGCCATCAGCCCCAGCATTTT.